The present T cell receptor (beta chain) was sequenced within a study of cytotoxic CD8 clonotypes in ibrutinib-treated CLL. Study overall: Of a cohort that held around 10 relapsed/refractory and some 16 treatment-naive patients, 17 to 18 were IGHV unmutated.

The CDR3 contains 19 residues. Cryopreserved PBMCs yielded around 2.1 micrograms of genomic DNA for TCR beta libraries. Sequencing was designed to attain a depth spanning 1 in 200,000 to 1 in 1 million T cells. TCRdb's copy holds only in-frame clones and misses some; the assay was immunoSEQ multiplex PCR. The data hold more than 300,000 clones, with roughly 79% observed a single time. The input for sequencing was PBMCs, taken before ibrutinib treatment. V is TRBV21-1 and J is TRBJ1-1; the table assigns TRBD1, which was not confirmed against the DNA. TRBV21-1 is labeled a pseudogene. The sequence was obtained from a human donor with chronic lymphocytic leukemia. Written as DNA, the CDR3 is TGTGCCAGCAGCACGAGGCCGTTGAGGACAGGAATGGCGGGCACTGAAGCTTTCTTT. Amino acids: CASSTRPLRTGMAGTEAFF.